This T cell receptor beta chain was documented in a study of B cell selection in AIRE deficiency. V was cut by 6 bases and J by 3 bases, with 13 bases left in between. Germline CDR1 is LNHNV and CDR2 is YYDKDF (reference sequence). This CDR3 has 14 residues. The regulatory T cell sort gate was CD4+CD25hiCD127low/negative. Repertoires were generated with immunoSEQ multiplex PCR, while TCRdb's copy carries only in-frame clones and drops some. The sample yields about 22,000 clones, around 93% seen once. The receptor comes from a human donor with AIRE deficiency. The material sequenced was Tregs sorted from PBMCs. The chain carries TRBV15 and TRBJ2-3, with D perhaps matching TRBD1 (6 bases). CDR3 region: CATRGGMLTDTQYF. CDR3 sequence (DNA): TGTGCCACCAGAGGGGGAATGTTGACAGATACGCAGTATTTT.